This is a list of T cell receptor beta chains from one sample in a study of control samples from healthy donors and cancer patients. Assay used: immunoSEQ multiplex PCR; TCRdb lists only in-frame clones, some missing. The repertoire includes roughly 130,000 clones, 75% to 95% of them detected once, and around 7.9% sits in the top ten. Sequenced input: blood. These receptors all stem from a man between 18 and 29 years old in good health. CDR3s include the opening cysteine and the closing phenylalanine or tryptophan. The order of the fields is clone size, D gene, V gene, J gene, CDR3 protein, CDR3 DNA. A D gene is named only where the DNA matches it firmly. A clone size is listed for some rows: how often the clone was seen (once, few, many), or a class if it is expanded.

clone_size: -; d_call: -; v_call: TRBV6-5; j_call: TRBJ2-1; cdr3_aa: CASARARYNEQFF; cdr3_nt: TGTGCCAGCGCCCGGGCGCGCTACAATGAGCAGTTCTTC
clone_size: -; d_call: -; v_call: TRBV5-1; j_call: TRBJ2-6; cdr3_aa: CASSLDRVYGANVLTF; cdr3_nt: TGCGCCAGCAGCTTGGATAGGGTGTACGGGGCCAACGTCCTGACTTTC
clone_size: -; d_call: -; v_call: TRBV20-1; j_call: TRBJ2-2; cdr3_aa: CSASGGGNTGELFF; cdr3_nt: TGCAGTGCTAGTGGGGGAGGCAACACCGGGGAGCTGTTTTTT
clone_size: -; d_call: TRBD1; v_call: TRBV6-5; j_call: TRBJ1-5; cdr3_aa: CASSGDRAQPQHF; cdr3_nt: TGTGCCAGCAGCGGGGACAGGGCTCAGCCCCAGCATTTT
clone_size: -; d_call: TRBD1; v_call: TRBV5-1; j_call: TRBJ1-1; cdr3_aa: CASSSTGVYTEAFF; cdr3_nt: TGCGCCAGCAGCTCTACAGGGGTGTACACTGAAGCTTTCTTT
clone_size: -; d_call: TRBD2; v_call: TRBV9; j_call: TRBJ2-1; cdr3_aa: CASRAQGLADDNEQFF; cdr3_nt: TGTGCCAGCAGAGCCCAGGGACTAGCGGACGACAATGAGCAGTTCTTC
clone_size: few; d_call: -; v_call: TRBV10-2; j_call: TRBJ2-7; cdr3_aa: CASSESGHEQYF; cdr3_nt: TGCGCCAGCAGTGAGTCGGGCCACGAGCAGTACTTC
clone_size: once; d_call: -; v_call: TRBV18; j_call: TRBJ1-1; cdr3_aa: CASSPQRPGNTEAFF; cdr3_nt: TGTGCCAGCTCACCACAACGTCCAGGGAACACTGAAGCTTTCTTT
clone_size: -; d_call: -; v_call: TRBV5-4; j_call: TRBJ1-1; cdr3_aa: CASREGLNTEAFF; cdr3_nt: TGTGCCAGCAGGGAGGGGTTGAACACTGAAGCTTTCTTT
clone_size: -; d_call: -; v_call: TRBV6-1; j_call: TRBJ2-3; cdr3_aa: CASSDQSRVPNTQYF; cdr3_nt: TGTGCCAGCAGTGATCAGAGCAGGGTACCAAATACGCAGTATTTT
clone_size: -; d_call: -; v_call: TRBV19; j_call: TRBJ1-4; cdr3_aa: CASTYSGSTNEKLFF; cdr3_nt: TGTGCCAGTACTTATTCCGGATCAACTAATGAAAAACTGTTTTTT
clone_size: once; d_call: TRBD1; v_call: TRBV5-1; j_call: TRBJ1-1; cdr3_aa: CASSLSGGNMNTEAFF; cdr3_nt: TGCGCCAGCAGCTTATCAGGGGGGAACATGAACACTGAAGCTTTCTTT
clone_size: -; d_call: -; v_call: TRBV2; j_call: TRBJ2-7; cdr3_aa: CASSYDTEQYF; cdr3_nt: TGTGCCAGCAGCTACGACACCGAGCAGTACTTC
clone_size: -; d_call: TRBD1; v_call: TRBV30; j_call: TRBJ1-2; cdr3_aa: CAWIDRVIGYTF; cdr3_nt: TGTGCCTGGATTGACAGGGTTATTGGCTACACCTTC
clone_size: -; d_call: TRBD1; v_call: TRBV6-6; j_call: TRBJ1-6; cdr3_aa: CASKGGTGTNSPLHF; cdr3_nt: TGTGCCAGCAAAGGTGGGACAGGGACTAATTCACCCCTCCACTTT
clone_size: -; d_call: -; v_call: TRBV5-1; j_call: TRBJ1-3; cdr3_aa: CASSLQGVGNTIYF; cdr3_nt: TGCGCCAGCAGCTTGCAAGGGGTTGGAAACACCATATATTTT
clone_size: -; d_call: -; v_call: TRBV20-1; j_call: TRBJ2-2; cdr3_aa: CSASAKDGTNTGELFF; cdr3_nt: TGCAGTGCTAGTGCGAAGGACGGAACGAACACCGGGGAGCTGTTTTTT
clone_size: -; d_call: TRBD1; v_call: TRBV18; j_call: TRBJ1-6; cdr3_aa: CASSPPGQRYNSPLHF; cdr3_nt: TGTGCCAGCTCACCCCCGGGACAGCGGTATAATTCACCCCTCCACTTT
clone_size: -; d_call: TRBD1; v_call: TRBV4-2; j_call: TRBJ1-2; cdr3_aa: CATRTGANYGYTF; cdr3_nt: TGTGCCACCAGGACAGGAGCTAACTATGGCTACACCTTC
clone_size: -; d_call: -; v_call: TRBV7-3; j_call: TRBJ2-3; cdr3_aa: CASSQRYRSDTQYF; cdr3_nt: TGTGCCAGCAGCCAACGGTACAGATCAGATACGCAGTATTTT
clone_size: -; d_call: TRBD2; v_call: TRBV9; j_call: TRBJ2-3; cdr3_aa: CASSVGNSGETDTQYF; cdr3_nt: TGTGCCAGCAGCGTAGGGAATAGCGGGGAAACAGATACGCAGTATTTT
clone_size: -; d_call: -; v_call: TRBV2; j_call: TRBJ1-3; cdr3_aa: CASSGGLGNTIYF; cdr3_nt: TGTGCCAGCAGTGGGGGATTGGGGAACACCATATATTTT
clone_size: -; d_call: TRBD2; v_call: TRBV4-2; j_call: TRBJ2-3; cdr3_aa: CASSLAGGRADTQYF; cdr3_nt: TGTGCCAGCAGCCTAGCGGGGGGGAGGGCAGATACGCAGTATTTT
clone_size: -; d_call: -; v_call: TRBV10-2; j_call: TRBJ2-7; cdr3_aa: CASRDNSYEQYF; cdr3_nt: TGCGCCAGCAGAGACAATTCCTACGAGCAGTACTTC
clone_size: -; d_call: TRBD2; v_call: TRBV12-5; j_call: TRBJ2-3; cdr3_aa: CASGLGLAGATDTQYF; cdr3_nt: TGTGCTAGTGGTTTGGGACTAGCGGGGGCCACAGATACGCAGTATTTT
clone_size: -; d_call: -; v_call: TRBV6-1; j_call: TRBJ2-6; cdr3_aa: CASSDIQDGANVLTF; cdr3_nt: TGTGCCAGCAGTGATATACAGGACGGGGCCAACGTCCTGACTTTC
clone_size: few; d_call: -; v_call: TRBV10-1; j_call: TRBJ2-2; cdr3_aa: CASRVDSNTGELFF; cdr3_nt: TGCGCCAGCAGAGTTGACAGTAACACCGGGGAGCTGTTTTTT
clone_size: -; d_call: TRBD1; v_call: TRBV7-9; j_call: TRBJ1-5; cdr3_aa: CASSLTGGPVSPQHF; cdr3_nt: TGTGCCAGCAGCTTAACAGGGGGCCCGGTATCGCCCCAGCATTTT
clone_size: -; d_call: -; v_call: TRBV9; j_call: TRBJ1-3; cdr3_aa: CASSVLPDSGNTIYF; cdr3_nt: TGTGCCAGCAGCGTACTTCCAGACTCTGGAAACACCATATATTTT
clone_size: -; d_call: TRBD1; v_call: TRBV12-5; j_call: TRBJ1-2; cdr3_aa: CASGLVLRDSYGYTF; cdr3_nt: TGTGCTAGTGGTTTGGTACTTAGGGACAGTTATGGCTACACCTTC
clone_size: -; d_call: -; v_call: TRBV4-2; j_call: TRBJ1-2; cdr3_aa: CASSQGPQVGYGYTF; cdr3_nt: TGTGCCAGCAGCCAAGGCCCGCAGGTCGGCTATGGCTACACCTTC
clone_size: -; d_call: -; v_call: TRBV19; j_call: TRBJ1-5; cdr3_aa: CASSIGGNQPQHF; cdr3_nt: TGTGCCAGTAGTATTGGCGGTAATCAGCCCCAGCATTTT
clone_size: -; d_call: -; v_call: TRBV7-8; j_call: TRBJ1-5; cdr3_aa: CASSLAILNQPQHF; cdr3_nt: TGTGCCAGCAGCTTAGCTATCCTTAATCAGCCCCAGCATTTT
clone_size: -; d_call: TRBD2; v_call: TRBV6-1; j_call: TRBJ2-2; cdr3_aa: CASSEWEGSGELFF; cdr3_nt: TGTGCCAGCAGTGAATGGGAGGGATCCGGGGAGCTGTTTTTT
clone_size: -; d_call: -; v_call: TRBV7-3; j_call: TRBJ1-1; cdr3_aa: CASSLGARMNTEAFF; cdr3_nt: TGTGCCAGCAGCTTAGGGGCGAGGATGAACACTGAAGCTTTCTTT
clone_size: -; d_call: -; v_call: TRBV5-1; j_call: TRBJ2-5; cdr3_aa: CASSLEGHSPQETQYF; cdr3_nt: TGCGCCAGCAGCTTGGAGGGTCACTCTCCGCAAGAGACCCAGTACTTC